This TCR beta chain was found in a study of CD8 T cells in Susac syndrome. This clonotype was detected only once. An input of about 0.45 to 1 ug of RNA was subjected to reverse transcription using random hexamers. MiXCR, run by TCRdb on the immunoSEQ multiplex PCR reads, gives a single entry per CDR3 protein. This table holds roughly 70,000 distinct CDR3 sequences, just over 95% found once. The sequence was collected from a human donor with multiple sclerosis. The sample comprised CD4+ T cells from PBMCs.

The CDR3 DNA follows: TGTGCCAGCACCCAACTAGCGGGGGTCCCCTACGAGCAGTACTTC. It translates to CASTQLAGVPYEQYF. The V gene is TRBV12-3 or TRBV12-4, the J gene TRBJ2-7; 11 nucleotides line up with TRBD2. The CDR3 contains 15 residues. V lost 7 bases and J lost 2; bases outside the gene matches: 7.